The rows below give T cell receptor beta chains drawn from one sample of a study of CD8+ T cells in alopecia areata. The assay was immunoSEQ multiplex PCR, and TCRdb's table has in-frame clones only and misses some. Here the sample spans under 110,000 clones, roughly 56% being singletons. The input for sequencing was CD8+ T cells sorted from blood, taken at approximately week 56, from a patient treated with tofacitinib. The source of these receptors is a human donor with alopecia areata. CDR3s include the opening cysteine and the closing phenylalanine or tryptophan. Each record gives: J gene, D gene, clone size, V gene, CDR3 protein, CDR3 DNA. The D gene is left open where the match is weak. A row's size may be missing; if present it is once, few, many or a size class.

j_call: TRBJ2-1
d_call: NA
clone_size: few
v_call: TRBV13
cdr3_aa: CASSSRGGNEQFF
cdr3_nt: TGTGCCAGCAGCTCAAGAGGGGGCAATGAGCAGTTCTTC

j_call: TRBJ1-4
d_call: NA
clone_size: NA
v_call: TRBV2
cdr3_aa: CASRGDIRTPEKLFF
cdr3_nt: TGTGCCAGCAGGGGCGACATCCGCACCCCAGAAAAACTGTTTTTT

j_call: TRBJ2-7
d_call: TRBD2
clone_size: NA
v_call: TRBV13
cdr3_aa: CASSLGASGDHEQYF
cdr3_nt: TGTGCCAGCAGCTTAGGCGCTAGCGGGGACCACGAGCAGTACTTC

j_call: TRBJ2-2
d_call: NA
clone_size: NA
v_call: TRBV4-1
cdr3_aa: CASSQWLTDTGELFF
cdr3_nt: TGCGCCAGCAGCCAATGGCTAACGGACACCGGGGAGCTGTTTTTT

j_call: TRBJ1-1
d_call: TRBD1
clone_size: NA
v_call: TRBV4-1
cdr3_aa: CASSPGQGARWDTEAFF
cdr3_nt: TGCGCCAGCAGCCCTGGACAGGGGGCGCGGTGGGACACTGAAGCTTTCTTT

j_call: TRBJ1-1
d_call: TRBD1
clone_size: NA
v_call: TRBV9
cdr3_aa: CASSVRDRGWTEAFF
cdr3_nt: TGTGCCAGCAGCGTTAGGGACAGGGGTTGGACTGAAGCTTTCTTT

j_call: TRBJ2-5
d_call: NA
clone_size: few
v_call: TRBV13
cdr3_aa: CASSPGGVETQYF
cdr3_nt: TGTGCCAGCAGCCCCGGAGGGGTAGAGACCCAGTACTTC

j_call: TRBJ1-2
d_call: NA
clone_size: NA
v_call: TRBV9
cdr3_aa: CASSVASSDYGYTF
cdr3_nt: TGTGCCAGCAGCGTAGCTTCTAGCGACTATGGCTACACCTTC

j_call: TRBJ2-7
d_call: NA
clone_size: NA
v_call: TRBV9
cdr3_aa: CASGLADEQYF
cdr3_nt: TGTGCCAGCGGGCTAGCTGACGAGCAGTACTTC

j_call: TRBJ1-1
d_call: NA
clone_size: NA
v_call: TRBV6-6
cdr3_aa: CASSYKAGFEAFF
cdr3_nt: TGTGCCAGCAGTTACAAGGCAGGCTTTGAAGCTTTCTTT

j_call: TRBJ1-3
d_call: NA
clone_size: NA
v_call: TRBV5-6
cdr3_aa: CGSGESGNTIYF
cdr3_nt: TGTGGAAGCGGGGAGTCCGGAAACACCATATATTTT

j_call: TRBJ2-5
d_call: NA
clone_size: NA
v_call: TRBV13
cdr3_aa: CASRPSSEQETQYF
cdr3_nt: TGTGCCAGCAGACCTTCTAGTGAACAAGAGACCCAGTACTTC

j_call: TRBJ2-7
d_call: TRBD1
clone_size: NA
v_call: TRBV2
cdr3_aa: CASRSGTVSYEQYF
cdr3_nt: TGTGCCAGCCGCTCCGGGACAGTTTCCTACGAGCAGTACTTC

j_call: TRBJ1-5
d_call: NA
clone_size: NA
v_call: TRBV23-1
cdr3_aa: CASSQQGRGRIGQPQHF
cdr3_nt: TGCGCCAGCAGTCAACAGGGAAGGGGTCGTATCGGTCAGCCCCAGCATTTT

j_call: TRBJ2-7
d_call: TRBD2
clone_size: NA
v_call: TRBV27
cdr3_aa: CASSSGGRLSYEQYF
cdr3_nt: TGTGCCAGCAGCAGCGGGGGGCGTTTATCCTACGAGCAGTACTTC

j_call: TRBJ2-7
d_call: NA
clone_size: NA
v_call: TRBV21-1
cdr3_aa: CASSPQVWEQYF
cdr3_nt: TGTGCCAGCAGCCCCCAGGTTTGGGAGCAGTACTTC

j_call: TRBJ1-2
d_call: TRBD1
clone_size: NA
v_call: TRBV6-5
cdr3_aa: CASSRRAGTGDGYTF
cdr3_nt: TGTGCCAGCAGCCGACGCGCAGGGACAGGGGATGGCTACACCTTC

j_call: TRBJ2-5
d_call: NA
clone_size: NA
v_call: TRBV29-1
cdr3_aa: CSVVLQIGQYF
cdr3_nt: TGCAGCGTTGTTTTGCAGATTGGTCAGTACTTC

j_call: TRBJ2-7
d_call: TRBD1
clone_size: NA
v_call: TRBV27
cdr3_aa: CASSARQGGGYEQYF
cdr3_nt: TGTGCCAGCAGTGCCCGACAGGGGGGAGGATACGAGCAGTACTTC

j_call: TRBJ1-2
d_call: NA
clone_size: medium-sized
v_call: TRBV29-1
cdr3_aa: CSVEDHDYSGYTF
cdr3_nt: TGCAGCGTTGAAGATCATGACTACTCCGGCTACACCTTC

j_call: TRBJ2-7
d_call: NA
clone_size: few
v_call: TRBV29-1
cdr3_aa: CSGRTASGVEQYF
cdr3_nt: TGCAGCGGGCGGACAGCCAGCGGGGTTGAGCAGTACTTC

j_call: TRBJ1-1
d_call: NA
clone_size: NA
v_call: TRBV25-1
cdr3_aa: CASKRGPEAFF
cdr3_nt: TGTGCCAGCAAAAGGGGTCCTGAAGCTTTCTTT

j_call: TRBJ1-5
d_call: TRBD1
clone_size: few
v_call: TRBV19
cdr3_aa: CAGGGGQPQHF
cdr3_nt: TGTGCCGGAGGGGGCGGTCAGCCCCAGCATTTT

j_call: TRBJ1-6
d_call: TRBD1
clone_size: few
v_call: TRBV2
cdr3_aa: CASSAGPGGSPLHF
cdr3_nt: TGTGCCAGCAGCGCGGGCCCAGGGGGTTCACCCCTCCACTTT

j_call: TRBJ1-2
d_call: NA
clone_size: NA
v_call: TRBV7-2
cdr3_aa: CASSLGHRPYGYTF
cdr3_nt: TGTGCCAGCAGCTTAGGGCACAGGCCCTATGGCTACACCTTC

j_call: TRBJ1-1
d_call: NA
clone_size: NA
v_call: TRBV4-2
cdr3_aa: CASSGRGGDTEAFF
cdr3_nt: TGTGCCAGCAGCGGTCGGGGTGGGGACACTGAAGCTTTCTTT

j_call: TRBJ1-2
d_call: TRBD1
clone_size: NA
v_call: TRBV12-5
cdr3_aa: CASRDRDKSYGYTF
cdr3_nt: TGTGCTAGCAGGGACAGGGATAAGTCCTATGGCTACACCTTC